The source of this T cell receptor (beta chain) is a study of brain metastases from non-small cell lung cancer. Generated by immunoSEQ multiplex PCR, the TCRdb table keeps only in-frame clones and is missing some. The table records about 6,000 clones, roughly 80% of them present only once. V was cut by 0 bases and J by 3 bases, with 12 bases left in between. This CDR3 has 15 amino acids. The germline V gene encodes CDR1 SGHRS and CDR2 YFSETQ. The chain couples TRBV5-1 to TRBJ1-1; D perhaps matches TRBD1 (6 bases). Sequencing was carried out using primary lung tumor tissue. This clonotype was obtained from a donor aged 40 or over with non-small cell lung cancer. The CDR3 is CASSLARGGYTEAFF. In nucleotides, the CDR3 is TGCGCCAGCAGCTTGGCCAGGGGTGGGTACACTGAAGCTTTCTTT.